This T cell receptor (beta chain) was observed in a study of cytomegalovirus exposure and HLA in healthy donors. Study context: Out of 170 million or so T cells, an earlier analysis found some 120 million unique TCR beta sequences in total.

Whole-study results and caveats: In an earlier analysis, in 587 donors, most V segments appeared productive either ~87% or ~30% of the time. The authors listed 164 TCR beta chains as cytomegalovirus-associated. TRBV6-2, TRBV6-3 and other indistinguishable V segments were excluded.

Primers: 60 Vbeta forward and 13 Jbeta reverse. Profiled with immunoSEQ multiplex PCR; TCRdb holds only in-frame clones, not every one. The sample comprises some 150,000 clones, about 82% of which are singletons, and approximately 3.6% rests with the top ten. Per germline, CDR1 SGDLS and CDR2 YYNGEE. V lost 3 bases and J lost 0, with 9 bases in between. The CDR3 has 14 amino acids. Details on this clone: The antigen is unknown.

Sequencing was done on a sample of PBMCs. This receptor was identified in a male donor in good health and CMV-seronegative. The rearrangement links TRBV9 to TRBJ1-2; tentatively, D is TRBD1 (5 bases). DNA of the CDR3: TGTGCCAGCAGCGCAGGGATCGCTAACTATGGCTACACCTTC. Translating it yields CASSAGIANYGYTF.